The 17 T cell receptor beta chains below all came from one sample that was sequenced in a study of beta chain features in type 1 diabetes. All of the isolated RNA was reverse transcribed, so expressed TCRB transcripts were sequenced. Libraries were prepared by immunoSEQ multiplex PCR; TCRdb keeps only in-frame clonotypes and omits some of them. The sample includes 240,000 or so clones, around 65% of them seen just once. Sequencing was carried out using naive CD4+ T cells from blood. The source is a man aged 25-45 years in good health.

This clone has a handful of counts. V gene TRBV10-3 combines with J gene TRBJ2-7; the D is unclear. The length of the CDR3 is 13 residues. Between the trimmed V and J ends, which lost 3 bases and 0 bases, there was a span of 6 bases. Per the germline V gene, CDR1 is ENHRY and CDR2 is SYGVKD. The CDR3 spells CAISETSSYEQYF. CDR3 coding DNA: TGTGCCATCAGTGAAACGAGCTCCTACGAGCAGTACTTC.

The chain couples TRBV10-3 to TRBJ1-2, with a weak D call TRBD1 (5 bases). The V gene's germline CDR1 is ENHRY and CDR2 SYGVKD. CDR3 length equals 13 residues. V was clipped by 10 bases and J by 5 bases, with 17 bases between them. Written as DNA, the CDR3 is TGTGCCAGCCGAGACAGCCTATGGTATGGCTACACCTTC. It yields the protein CASRDSLWYGYTF.

CDR3 in amino acids: CASSASGGETQYF. Here the CDR3 DNA reads TGTGCCAGCTCAGCAAGCGGGGGAGAGACCCAGTACTTC. The chain combines TRBV18 with TRBJ2-5; the match to TRBD2 covers 8 bases. Germline V gene data show CDR1 as KGHSH and CDR2 as LQKENI. Losses at the gene ends were 5 bases for V and 4 bases for J; bases not matched to a gene: 3. The CDR3 totals 13 residues.

The chain employs TRBV5-4 and TRBJ2-5, with D perhaps given as TRBD1 or TRBD2 (5 bases each). This CDR3 contains 16 residues. Germline V lookup: CDR1 SGHNT, CDR2 YYREEE (reference sequence). V dropped 4 bases and J dropped 2 bases, with 18 bases sitting between them. DNA for the CDR3: TGTGCCAGCAGCCGATCAAATCTGAGGGGACAAGAGACCCAGTACTTC. This sequence encodes CASSRSNLRGQETQYF.

The gene calls are TRBV9 and TRBJ2-1; D remains unclear. Germline CDR1 and CDR2: SGDLS and YYNGEE. This CDR3 has 13 residues. V lost 0 bases and J 7 bases, leaving 8 bases between the germline ends. DNA for the CDR3: TGTGCCAGCAGCGTAGCACAGCTTAATGAGCAGTTCTTC. As protein: CASSVAQLNEQFF.

V and J are TRBV5-1 and TRBJ2-5, with 7 bases aligning to TRBD2. There are 14 residues in the CDR3. V shed 6 bases, J shed 5 bases, and the junction held 10 bases outside the gene matches. Germline CDR1 is SGHRS and CDR2 is YFSETQ. The CDR3 reads CASTVGGQGETQYF. CDR3 bases: TGCGCCAGCACCGTGGGAGGGCAGGGCGAGACCCAGTACTTC.

The gene calls are TRBV7-2 and TRBJ1-2, with TRBD1 as a possible D gene (6 bases). V was cut by 3 bases and J by 5 bases, with 16 bases left in between. Germline assignment: CDR1 SGHTA and CDR2 FQGNSA. The CDR3 covers 15 residues. The CDR3 nucleotides read TGTGCCAGCAGCTTCAGGGACACCGCTCTATATGGCTACACCTTC. Translated: CASSFRDTALYGYTF.

This clone has just one count. V and J are TRBV20-1 and TRBJ2-7; a possible D gene is TRBD1 (6 bases). Trimming cost V 7 bases and J 3 bases, with 10 bases left between them. Germline V gene lookup returns CDR1 DFQATT and CDR2 SNEGSKA (reference sequence). This CDR3 comprises 11 residues. The CDR3 spells CSVSDSYEQYF. The DNA of the CDR3 is TGCAGTGTGTCGGACAGCTACGAGCAGTACTTC.

J is TRBJ2-3 and V is TRBV18; D unresolved. The CDR3 has 15 residues. With 2 bases removed from V and 2 bases from J, the gap between germline ends came to 11 bases. Germline CDR1 KGHSH, CDR2 LQKENI. The CDR3 protein is CASSPIPQVTDTQYF. CDR3 in DNA: TGTGCCAGCTCACCAATACCTCAAGTCACAGATACGCAGTATTTT. Full variable domain (missing parts from reference TRBV18 and TRBJ2-3): NAGVMQNPRHLVRRRGQEARLRCSPMKGHSHVYWYRQLPEEGLKFMVYLQKENIIDESGMPKERFSAEFPKEGPSILRIQQVVRGDSAAYFCASSPIPQVTDTQYFGPGTRLTVL.

On this clone itself: Other DNA sequences within the sample encode an identical CDR3. V usage is TRBV7-2 and J usage is TRBJ2-5, with D perhaps TRBD1 or TRBD2 (5 bases each). In germline, CDR1 is SGHTA, CDR2 FQGNSA. V lost 1 base and J 4 bases, leaving 7 bases between the germline ends. The CDR3 covers 13 residues. In nucleotides, the CDR3 is TGTGCCAGCAGCTTAGAGAGGGGAGAGACCCAGTACTTC. This codes for CASSLERGETQYF.

The genes are TRBV28 and TRBJ2-5; 11 positions agree with TRBD2. The V segment lost 4 bases and the J segment 9 bases; nucleotides outside the gene matches: 4. Germline V gene data show CDR1 as MDHEN and CDR2 as SYDVKM. The CDR3 has 13 residues. For the CDR3, the DNA is TGTGCCAGCAGTTCCCATAGCGGGAGGGCCCAGTACTTC. Translation: CASSSHSGRAQYF. Full variable domain (rest looked up from reference TRBV28 and TRBJ2-5): DVKVTQSSRYLVKRTGEKVFLECVQDMDHENMFWYRQDPGLGLRLIYFSYDVKMKEKGDIPEGYSVSREKKERFSLILESASTNQTSMYLCASSSHSGRAQYFGPGTRLLVL.

V gene TRBV20-1 combines with J gene TRBJ1-1; no clear D. The CDR3 length is 11 residues. Germline-derived CDR1 and CDR2 are DFQATT and SNEGSKA (reference sequence). Trimming pared 3 bases from V and 2 bases from J, leaving 4 bases between. The CDR3 DNA reads as TGCAGTGCTAGGAGCAACACTGAAGCTTTCTTT. It translates to CSARSNTEAFF.

The chain couples TRBV19 to TRBJ2-5; possibly TRBD2 for D (6 bases). V lost 5 bases, J lost 0 bases, and 16 bases lay in between. The CDR3 has 16 residues. The germline V gene has CDR1 LNHDA and CDR2 SQIVND (reference sequence). The CDR3 reads CASSGPGTRDQETQYF. CDR3 bases: TGTGCCAGTAGTGGTCCAGGGACTCGGGACCAAGAGACCCAGTACTTC. Full variable domain (missing parts from reference TRBV19 and TRBJ2-5): DGGITQSPKYLFRKEGQNVTLSCEQNLNHDAMYWYRQDPGQGLRLIYYSQIVNDFQKGDIAEGYSVSREKKESFPLTVTSAQKNPTAFYLCASSGPGTRDQETQYFGPGTRLLVL.

The chain recombines TRBV29-1 with TRBJ1-1; D is undetermined. CDR1 and CDR2 from the germline V gene are SQVTM and ANQGSEA. V gave up 0 bases and J gave up 0 bases, with 8 bases separating them. The CDR3 consists of 14 residues. Written as DNA, the CDR3 is TGCAGCGTTGAAGAAGTGGGTATGAACACTGAAGCTTTCTTT. Translating it yields CSVEEVGMNTEAFF.

The V gene is TRBV20-1, the J gene TRBJ2-7; D is uncertain. CDR1 DFQATT and CDR2 SNEGSKA come from the germline V gene (reference sequence). The CDR3 extends over 10 amino acids. Trimming cost V 0 bases and J 5 bases, with 2 bases left between them. The CDR3 sequence is CSARDDEQYF. CDR3 nucleotide sequence: TGCAGTGCTAGAGACGACGAGCAGTACTTC.

There are a few counts of this clone. The chain couples TRBV7-2 to TRBJ2-5; D unresolved. V was clipped by 0 bases and J by 11 bases, with 10 bases between them. Germline V CDR1 and CDR2: SGHTA, FQGNSA. This CDR3 contains 12 residues. Here the CDR3 DNA reads TGTGCCAGCAGCTTAGCGCGGCTAAGTCAGTACTTC. Its translation is CASSLARLSQYF. Full variable domain (outside the CDR3, taken from reference TRBV7-2 and TRBJ2-5): GAGVSQSPSNKVTEKGKDVELRCDPISGHTALYWYRQSLGQGLEFLIYFQGNSAPDKSGLPSDRFSAERTGGSVSTLTIQRTQQEDSAVYLCASSLARLSQYFGPGTRLLVL.

This chain uses TRBV28 with TRBJ2-2; D ambiguous. The CDR3 length is 14 residues. Trimming took off 4 bases at V and 6 bases at J, with 12 bases between the two ends. Germline V gene data show CDR1 as MDHEN and CDR2 as SYDVKM. CDR3 amino acids: CASSWLGLAGELFF. DNA for the CDR3: TGTGCCAGCAGTTGGTTGGGCCTGGCCGGGGAGCTGTTTTTT.